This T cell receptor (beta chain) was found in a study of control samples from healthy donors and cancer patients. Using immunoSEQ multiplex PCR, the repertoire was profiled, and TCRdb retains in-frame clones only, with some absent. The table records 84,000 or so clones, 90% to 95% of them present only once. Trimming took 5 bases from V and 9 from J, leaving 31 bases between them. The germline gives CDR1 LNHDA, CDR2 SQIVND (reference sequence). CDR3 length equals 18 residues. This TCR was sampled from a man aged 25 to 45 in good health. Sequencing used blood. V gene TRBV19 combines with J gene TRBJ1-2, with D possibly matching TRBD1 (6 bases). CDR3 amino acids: CASSVRDAHRASLGSYTF. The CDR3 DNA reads TGTGCCAGTAGTGTCCGAGACGCCCACAGGGCAAGTTTAGGAAGCTACACCTTC.